These 24 T cell receptor beta chains originate from one sample sequenced in a study of blood T cell repertoires in COVID-19. Profiled with immunoSEQ multiplex PCR; TCRdb holds only in-frame clones, not every one. The sample lists about 57,000 clones, approximately 78% occurring once. What was sequenced was PBMCs or T cells enriched from blood (not recorded which). The receptors originated from a woman aged 40 to 49 with acute COVID-19.

The V and J genes are TRBV7-2 and TRBJ1-5; no definite D call. The CDR3 spans 15 residues. Trimming pared 3 bases from V and 0 bases from J, leaving 9 bases between. Germline lookup yields CDR1 SGHTA and CDR2 FQGNSA. CDR3 DNA: TGTGCCAGCAGCTTCGGTCGGAGTAGCAATCAGCCCCAGCATTTT. As protein: CASSFGRSSNQPQHF.

Only one count was recorded for this clone. The CDR3 nucleotides are TGTGCCAGCAGCCAACCTGGGACTAGCGGGCCCGGGGAGCTGTTTTTT. It translates to CASSQPGTSGPGELFF. The rearrangement links TRBV4-2 to TRBJ2-2, with 12 bases that match TRBD2. Losses at the gene ends were 2 bases for V and 6 bases for J; bases not matched to a gene: 4. The CDR3 contains 16 residues. CDR1 is LGHNA, CDR2 YNFKEQ, per germline.

J is TRBJ1-1 and V is TRBV4-1; D unresolved. V gave up 6 bases and J gave up 10 bases, with 21 bases separating them. The length of the CDR3 is 14 residues. Germline assignment: CDR1 MGHRA and CDR2 YSYEKL. CDR3 loop: CASSSRTGVGGAFF. Here the CDR3 DNA reads TGCGCCAGCAGTTCCCGCACCGGGGTGGGAGGAGCTTTCTTT.

The chain uses TRBV28 and TRBJ2-3; D unclear. V lost 2 bases to trimming and J lost 4 bases, with 7 bases between them. Germline-derived CDR1 and CDR2 are MDHEN and SYDVKM. This CDR3 contains 13 residues. CDR3 nucleotides: TGTGCCAGCAGTTTAGGAGACGCAGATACGCAGTATTTT. Residues: CASSLGDADTQYF.

CDR3 in amino acids: CASSQAPQGYEQYF. The DNA for the CDR3 is TGCGCCAGCAGCCAGGCCCCCCAGGGCTACGAGCAGTACTTC. This chain joins TRBV5-1 and TRBJ2-7, with a possible D match to TRBD1 (5 bases). CDR3 length: 14 residues. Germline lookup yields CDR1 SGHRS and CDR2 YFSETQ. Trimming stripped 4 bases from V and 3 bases from J, with 14 bases between.

The chain employs TRBV29-1 and TRBJ2-7, with TRBD2 identical over 7 bases. Germline V gene data show CDR1 as SQVTM and CDR2 as ANQGSEA. The ends lost 4 bases at V and 0 bases at J; junction bases unmatched: 3. The CDR3 is made up of 13 amino acids. Here the CDR3 reads CSVGASGSYEQYF. In nucleotides, the CDR3 is TGCAGCGTTGGGGCTAGCGGCTCCTACGAGCAGTACTTC.

Regarding this clone: A read error may account for a junction end that differs from germline. V and J are TRBV7-7 and TRBJ2-1; 8 bases fit TRBD1. This CDR3 contains 15 residues. Germline assignment: CDR1 SSHAT and CDR2 FNYEAQ (reference sequence). CDR3 bases: TGTGCTAGCAGCCCAGCAGGACAGGGTTTTAATGAGCAGTTCTTC. Protein: CASSPAGQGFNEQFF.

The chain is built from TRBV7-9 and TRBJ2-1; D perhaps matches TRBD1 (5 bases). The CDR3 covers 12 residues. The germline V gene encodes CDR1 SEHNR and CDR2 FQNEAQ (reference sequence). V gave up 5 bases and J gave up 5 bases, with 7 bases separating them. Written as DNA, the CDR3 is TGTGCCAGCAGCCTACAGGACAATGAGCAGTTCTTC. Protein: CASSLQDNEQFF.

The J gene is TRBJ1-2, the V gene TRBV3-1 (or the pseudogene TRBV3-2); 8 nucleotides match TRBD1. Germline values: CDR1 LGHDT, CDR2 YNNKEL (reference sequence). With 6 bases clipped from V and 8 bases from J, the junction kept 5 bases outside the gene matches. CDR3 size: 12 residues. CDR3 nucleotides: TGTGCCAGCAGTTGGGACAGGTCCGGCTACACCTTC. Translated: CASSWDRSGYTF.

In DNA form, the CDR3 reads TGTGCCAGCAGCTGGACAGGGGGTACAGATACGCAGTATTTT. It codes for CASSWTGGTDTQYF. This chain links TRBV7-3 with TRBJ2-3; 10 bases fit TRBD1. Per the germline V gene, CDR1 is SGHTA and CDR2 is FQGTGA. J gave up 3 bases and V 4 bases, and 1 base lay outside the gene matches. This CDR3 is 14 amino acids long.

V gene TRBV14 combines with J gene TRBJ2-7, with D hard to call. The CDR3 is 13 amino acids. Trimming removed 1 base from V and 7 bases from J, with 11 bases in between. Per germline, CDR1 SGHDN and CDR2 FVKESK. CDR3 nucleotides: TGTGCCAGCAGCCAAGTGTTCGTCGGGGAGCAGTACTTC. Its protein product is CASSQVFVGEQYF. Full variable domain (remainder filled in from reference TRBV14 and TRBJ2-7): EAGVTQFPSHSVIEKGQTVTLRCDPISGHDNLYWYRRVMGKEIKFLLHFVKESKQDESGMPNNRFLAERTGGTYSTLKVQPAELEDSGVYFCASSQVFVGEQYFGPGTRLTVT.

The chain employs TRBV18 and TRBJ1-1; tentative D call: TRBD1 (5 bases). From germline, CDR1 is KGHSH and CDR2 LQKENI. The CDR3 length is 13 residues. V lost 2 bases to trimming and J lost 7 bases, with 11 bases between them. CDR3 protein: CASSPRTPGEAFF. In nucleotides, the CDR3 is TGTGCCAGCTCACCAAGGACACCCGGTGAAGCTTTCTTT.

The chain combines TRBV9 with TRBJ2-1, with D perhaps matching TRBD2 (6 bases). Germline CDR1 reads SGDLS; CDR2 reads YYNGEE. The CDR3 is 17 residues long. Trimming took 0 bases from V and 3 from J, leaving 16 bases between them. CDR3 in DNA: TGTGCCAGCAGCGTAGGGTTTGCTTGGGAGGACTACAATGAGCAGTTCTTC. Amino acid sequence: CASSVGFAWEDYNEQFF.

The V gene is TRBV10-3, the J gene TRBJ2-3; tentatively, D is TRBD1 (6 bases). V shed 4 bases and J shed 9 bases, with 8 bases lying between them. Germline lookup yields CDR1 ENHRY and CDR2 SYGVKD. CDR3 length: 11 amino acids. The CDR3: CAISGGQTQYF. The CDR3 DNA is TGTGCCATCAGTGGGGGGCAAACGCAGTATTTT.

The rearrangement joins TRBV2 to TRBJ2-7; a possible D gene is TRBD2 (5 bases). Trimming took off 6 bases at V and 9 bases at J, with 12 bases between the two ends. Germline V CDR1 and CDR2: SNHLY, FYNNEI. The CDR3 runs to 11 residues. In DNA, the CDR3 is TGTGCCAGCAGGGGAGATATACGGCAGTACTTC. It is translated as CASRGDIRQYF.

The chain recombines TRBV9 with TRBJ2-7; TRBD2 is a possible D gene (6 bases). V was shortened by 0 bases and J by 3 bases, with 10 bases between the two germline ends. The CDR3 is made up of 14 amino acids. The germline V gene has CDR1 SGDLS and CDR2 YYNGEE. CDR3 amino acids: CASSVGGSGYEQYF. Here the CDR3 DNA reads TGTGCCAGCAGCGTAGGGGGTAGCGGCTACGAGCAGTACTTC. The whole variable domain, remainder taken from reference TRBV9 and TRBJ2-7, is DSGVTQTPKHLITATGQRVTLRCSPRSGDLSVYWYQQSLDQGLQFLIQYYNGEERAKGNILERFSAQQFPDLHSELNLSSLELGDSALYFCASSVGGSGYEQYFGPGTRLTVT.

The CDR3 sequence is CASSDPRTWDREWDEQFF. The CDR3 DNA reads as TGTGCCAGCAGTGACCCTCGAACTTGGGACAGGGAGTGGGATGAGCAGTTCTTC. This chain uses TRBV6-1 with TRBJ2-1, with 9 bases fitting TRBD1. The CDR3 is 18 residues long. Germline V CDR1 and CDR2: MNHNS, SASEGT. Trimming at V came to 3 bases and at J to 8 bases, leaving 17 bases not matched to a gene.

The gene calls are TRBV7-9 and TRBJ1-6, with no clear D. This CDR3 is 12 amino acids long. CDR1 SEHNR and CDR2 FQNEAQ come from the germline V gene (reference sequence). V lost 1 base and J 9 bases, leaving 4 bases between the germline ends. For the CDR3, the DNA is TGTGCCAGCAGCTTAGGGAGTTCACCCCTCCACTTT. As protein: CASSLGSSPLHF.

The CDR3 is CASSQAIAGGGEQFF. CDR3 in DNA: TGTGCCAGCAGCCAAGCAATAGCGGGAGGAGGTGAGCAGTTCTTC. The chain uses TRBV3-1 (or the pseudogene TRBV3-2) and TRBJ2-1, with 10 bases aligning to TRBD2. Germline V gene lookup returns CDR1 LGHDT and CDR2 YNNKEL (reference sequence). The length of the CDR3 is 15 residues. J gave up 9 bases and V 1 base, and 6 bases lay outside the gene matches.

Points on this clone: At the DNA level, this CDR3 is encoded by other sequences in the same sample as well. This chain links TRBV14 with TRBJ1-4; no definite D call. Trimming pared 5 bases from V and 7 bases from J, leaving 14 bases between. The CDR3 totals 14 residues. Germline V gene data show CDR1 as SGHDN and CDR2 as FVKESK. The CDR3 reads CASSKGGWVEKLFF. The CDR3 bases are TGTGCCAGCAGCAAAGGAGGGTGGGTTGAAAAACTGTTTTTT.

This clone was picked up a small number of times. V and J are TRBV5-6 and TRBJ1-5; D not resolved. Germline values: CDR1 SGHDT, CDR2 YYEEEE. The CDR3 runs to 13 residues. Trimming shortened V by 1 base and J by 3 bases, and 5 bases separated the two germline ends. This chain's CDR3 is CASSLMANQPQHF. The CDR3 DNA follows: TGTGCCAGCAGCTTGATGGCCAATCAGCCCCAGCATTTT.

This rearrangement joins TRBV24-1 to TRBJ2-2, with a weak D call TRBD2 (5 bases). Trimming took off 9 bases at V and 0 bases at J, with 10 bases between the two ends. CDR1 is KGHDR, CDR2 SFDVKD, per germline. This CDR3 comprises 14 residues. As DNA, the CDR3 is TGTGCCACCGAGGACTCCCCGAACACCGGGGAGCTGTTTTTT. Encoded protein: CATEDSPNTGELFF.

The genes are TRBV6-5 and TRBJ2-1; D not resolved. Between the trimmed V and J ends, which lost 2 bases and 5 bases, there was a span of 7 bases. The germline V gene has CDR1 MNHEY and CDR2 SVGAGI. CDR3 length: 13 residues. Here the CDR3 reads CASSYGQNNEQFF. The CDR3 nucleotides are TGTGCCAGCAGTTACGGGCAGAACAATGAGCAGTTCTTC.

This rearrangement joins TRBV19 to TRBJ2-7; 9 nucleotides match TRBD1. Germline assignment: CDR1 LNHDA and CDR2 SQIVND (reference sequence). The CDR3 runs to 14 residues. V trimming: 8 bases; J trimming: 3 bases; junction bases outside the gene matches: 8. CDR3 nucleotide sequence: TGTGCCAGTGGGGCGGGACAGGGCATCTACGAGCAGTACTTC. The encoded protein is CASGAGQGIYEQYF. The full variable domain, with the rest looked up from reference TRBV19 and TRBJ2-7, is DGGITQSPKYLFRKEGQNVTLSCEQNLNHDAMYWYRQDPGQGLRLIYYSQIVNDFQKGDIAEGYSVSREKKESFPLTVTSAQKNPTAFYLCASGAGQGIYEQYFGPGTRLTVT.